This entry describes one T cell receptor (beta chain). The target antigen is unknown. CDR3 length: 16 amino acids. Germline V lookup: CDR1 MNHEY, CDR2 SVGEGT. Trimming pared 2 bases from V and 3 bases from J, leaving 16 bases between. The table came from immunoSEQ multiplex PCR; TCRdb's copy has only in-frame clones and leaves some out. The sample gives some 61,000 clones, approximately 84% of which show up once; approximately 15% is in the top ten. The data belong to a study of T cell responses to AZD1222 COVID-19 vaccine. Points from the study as a whole: An increase in Spike-specific TCR breadth and depth was observed after two AZD1222 doses.

The sequence was collected from an adult in good health. The rearrangement links TRBV6-2 or TRBV6-3 to TRBJ1-2; D is unresolved. This sample comprised peripheral blood, obtained on day 0 of AZD1222 vaccination. CDR3 coding DNA: TGTGCCAGCAGTTACCCCGCTATGGATATTGACTATGGCTACACCTTC. Encoded protein: CASSYPAMDIDYGYTF.